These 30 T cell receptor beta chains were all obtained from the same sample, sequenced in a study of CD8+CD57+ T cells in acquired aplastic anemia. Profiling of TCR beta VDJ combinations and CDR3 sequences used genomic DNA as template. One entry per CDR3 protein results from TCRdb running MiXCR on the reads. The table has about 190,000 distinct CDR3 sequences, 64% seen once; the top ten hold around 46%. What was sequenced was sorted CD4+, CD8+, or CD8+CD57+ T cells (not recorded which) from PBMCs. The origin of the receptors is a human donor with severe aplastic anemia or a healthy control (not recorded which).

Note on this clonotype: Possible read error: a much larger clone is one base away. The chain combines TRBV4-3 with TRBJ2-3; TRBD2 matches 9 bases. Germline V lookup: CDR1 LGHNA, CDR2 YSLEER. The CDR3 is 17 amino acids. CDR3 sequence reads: CANSQDKSGGRGDTQYF. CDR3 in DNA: TGCGCCAACAGCCAAGATAAGAGCGGGGGGCGGGGAGATACGCAGTATTTT.

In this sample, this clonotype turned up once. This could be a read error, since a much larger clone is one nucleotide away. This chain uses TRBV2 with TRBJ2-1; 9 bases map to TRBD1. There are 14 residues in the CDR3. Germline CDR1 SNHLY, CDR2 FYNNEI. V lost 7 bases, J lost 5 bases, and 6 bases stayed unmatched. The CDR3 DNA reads TGTGCCAGCAACTTGAGACAGGGGGACAATGAGCAGTTCTTC. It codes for CASNLRQGDNEQFF.

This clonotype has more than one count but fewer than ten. Here the CDR3 DNA reads TGTGCCACCCGAGGCCGGGACTCAGCTTATAACGAGCAGTACTTC. Amino acid sequence: CATRGRDSAYNEQYF. The V gene is TRBV15, the J gene TRBJ2-7; tentatively, D is TRBD2 (6 bases). V lost 8 bases and J lost 5, with 22 bases in between. Germline V gives CDR1 LNHNV, CDR2 YYDKDF (reference sequence). The length of the CDR3 is 15 residues.

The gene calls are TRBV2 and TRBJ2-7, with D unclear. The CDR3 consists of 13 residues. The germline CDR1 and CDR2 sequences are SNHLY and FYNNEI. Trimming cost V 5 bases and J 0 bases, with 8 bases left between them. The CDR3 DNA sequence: TGTGCCAGCAGTTTGTACAGCTCCTACGAGCAGTACTTC. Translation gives CASSLYSSYEQYF.

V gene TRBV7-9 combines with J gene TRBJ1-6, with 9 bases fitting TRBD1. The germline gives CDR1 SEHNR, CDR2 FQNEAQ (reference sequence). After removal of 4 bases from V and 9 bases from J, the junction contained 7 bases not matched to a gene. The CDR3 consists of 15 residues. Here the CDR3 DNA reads TGTGCCAGCAGCTCTTCTGGGACAGGGACTTCACCCCTCCACTTT. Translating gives CASSSSGTGTSPLHF.

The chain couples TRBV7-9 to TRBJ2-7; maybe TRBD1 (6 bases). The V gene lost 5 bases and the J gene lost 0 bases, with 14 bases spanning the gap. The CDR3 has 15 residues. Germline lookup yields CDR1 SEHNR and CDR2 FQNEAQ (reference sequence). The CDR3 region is CASSPRRGSSYEQYF. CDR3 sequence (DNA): TGTGCCAGCAGCCCCAGAAGGGGGAGCTCCTACGAGCAGTACTTC.

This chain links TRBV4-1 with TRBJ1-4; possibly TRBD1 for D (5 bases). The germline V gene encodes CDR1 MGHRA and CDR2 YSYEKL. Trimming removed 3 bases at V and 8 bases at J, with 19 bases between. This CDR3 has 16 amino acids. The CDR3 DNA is TGCGCCAGCAGCCATGGGTCCAGGGAAACGGGAGAAAAACTGTTTTTT. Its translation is CASSHGSRETGEKLFF.

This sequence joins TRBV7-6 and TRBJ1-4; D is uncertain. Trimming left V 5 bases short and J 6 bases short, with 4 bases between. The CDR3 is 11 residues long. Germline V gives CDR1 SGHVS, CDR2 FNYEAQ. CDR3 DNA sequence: TGTGCCAGCAGCCTACATGAAAAACTGTTTTTT. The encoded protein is CASSLHEKLFF.

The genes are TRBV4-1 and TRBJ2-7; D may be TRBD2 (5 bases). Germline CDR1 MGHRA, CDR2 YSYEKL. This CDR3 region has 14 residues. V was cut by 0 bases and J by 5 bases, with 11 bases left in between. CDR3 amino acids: CASSQDRHGDEQYF. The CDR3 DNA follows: TGCGCCAGCAGCCAAGACAGGCACGGGGACGAGCAGTACTTC.

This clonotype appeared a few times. Here the CDR3 reads CSARQGTNNSPLHF. In DNA form, the CDR3 reads TGCAGTGCTCGACAGGGGACGAATAATTCACCCCTCCACTTT. The chain recombines TRBV20-1 with TRBJ1-6; 8 bases fit TRBD1. The junction had 5 bases not matched to a gene; V was cut back by 5 bases and J by 5 bases. Germline CDR1 and CDR2: DFQATT and SNEGSKA (reference sequence). This CDR3 region has 14 residues.

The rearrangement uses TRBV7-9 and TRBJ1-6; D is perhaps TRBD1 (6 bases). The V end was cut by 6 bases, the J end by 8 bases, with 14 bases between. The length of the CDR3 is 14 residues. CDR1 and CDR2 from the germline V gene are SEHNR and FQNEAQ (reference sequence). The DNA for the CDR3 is TGTGCCAGCAGTTCTGGACAGCCATATTCACCCCTCCACTTT. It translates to CASSSGQPYSPLHF.

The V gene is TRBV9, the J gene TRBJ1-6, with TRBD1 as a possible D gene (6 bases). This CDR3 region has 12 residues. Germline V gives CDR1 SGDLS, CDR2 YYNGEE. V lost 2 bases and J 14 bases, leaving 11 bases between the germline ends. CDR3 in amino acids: CASSVQGSSLHF. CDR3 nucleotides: TGTGCCAGCAGCGTCCAGGGGTCCTCCCTCCACTTT.

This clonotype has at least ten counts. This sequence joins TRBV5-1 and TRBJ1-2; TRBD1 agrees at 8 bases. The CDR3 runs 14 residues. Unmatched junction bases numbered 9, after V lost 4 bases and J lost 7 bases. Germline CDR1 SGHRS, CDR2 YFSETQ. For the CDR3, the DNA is TGCGCCAGCAGCCCGGAAGGACAGGGCTCTGGCTACACCTTC. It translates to CASSPEGQGSGYTF.

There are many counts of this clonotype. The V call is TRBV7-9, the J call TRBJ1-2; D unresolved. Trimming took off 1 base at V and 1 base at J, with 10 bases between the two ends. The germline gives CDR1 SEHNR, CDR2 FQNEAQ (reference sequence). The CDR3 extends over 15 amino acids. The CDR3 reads CASSLVLANNYGYTF. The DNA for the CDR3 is TGTGCCAGCAGCTTAGTCTTGGCCAATAACTATGGCTACACCTTC.

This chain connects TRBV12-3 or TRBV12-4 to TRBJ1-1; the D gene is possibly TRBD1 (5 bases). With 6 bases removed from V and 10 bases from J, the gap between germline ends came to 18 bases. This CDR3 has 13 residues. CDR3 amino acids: CASRSTGTGGAFF. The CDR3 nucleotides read TGTGCCAGCAGATCGACCGGGACTGGGGGAGCTTTCTTT.

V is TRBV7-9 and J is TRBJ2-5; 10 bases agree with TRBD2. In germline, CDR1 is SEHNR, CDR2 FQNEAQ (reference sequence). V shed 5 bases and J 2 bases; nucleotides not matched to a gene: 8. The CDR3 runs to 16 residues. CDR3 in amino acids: CASSPTSGAEQETQYF. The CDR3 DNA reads TGTGCCAGCAGCCCAACTAGCGGGGCGGAGCAAGAGACCCAGTACTTC.

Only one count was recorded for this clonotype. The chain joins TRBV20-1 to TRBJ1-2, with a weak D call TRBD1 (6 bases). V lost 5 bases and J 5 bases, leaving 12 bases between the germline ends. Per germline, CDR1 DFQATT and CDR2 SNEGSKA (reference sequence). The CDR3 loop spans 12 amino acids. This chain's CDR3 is CSAYRERYGYTF. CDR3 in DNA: TGCAGTGCTTACAGGGAGAGGTATGGCTACACCTTC.

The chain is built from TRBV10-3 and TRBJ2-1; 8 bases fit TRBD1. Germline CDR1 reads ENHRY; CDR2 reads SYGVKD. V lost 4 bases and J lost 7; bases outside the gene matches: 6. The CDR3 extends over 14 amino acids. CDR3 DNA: TGTGCCATCAGTGGGACAGGGACAGGTAATGAGCAGTTCTTC. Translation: CAISGTGTGNEQFF.

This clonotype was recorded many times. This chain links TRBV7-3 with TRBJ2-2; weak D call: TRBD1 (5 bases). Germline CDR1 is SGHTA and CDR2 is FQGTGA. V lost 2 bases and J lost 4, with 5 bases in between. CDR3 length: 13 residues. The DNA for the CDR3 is TGTGCCAGCAGCTTAGACAGCACCGGGGAGCTGTTTTTT. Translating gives CASSLDSTGELFF.

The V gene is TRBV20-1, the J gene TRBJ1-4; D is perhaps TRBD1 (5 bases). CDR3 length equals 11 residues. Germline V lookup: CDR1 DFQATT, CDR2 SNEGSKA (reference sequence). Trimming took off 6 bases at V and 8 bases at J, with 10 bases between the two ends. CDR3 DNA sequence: TGCAGTGCGTACAGGAACGAAAAACTGTTTTTT. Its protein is CSAYRNEKLFF.

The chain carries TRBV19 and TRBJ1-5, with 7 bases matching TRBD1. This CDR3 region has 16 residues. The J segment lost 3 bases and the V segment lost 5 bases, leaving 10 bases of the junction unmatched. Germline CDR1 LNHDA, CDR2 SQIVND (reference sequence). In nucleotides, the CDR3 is TGTGCCAGTAGTTTAACCGGGACAGCGGACAATCAGCCCCAGCATTTT. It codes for CASSLTGTADNQPQHF. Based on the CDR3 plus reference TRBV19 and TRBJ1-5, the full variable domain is DGGITQSPKYLFRKEGQNVTLSCEQNLNHDAMYWYRQDPGQGLRLIYYSQIVNDFQKGDIAEGYSVSREKKESFPLTVTSAQKNPTAFYLCASSLTGTADNQPQHFGDGTRLSIL.

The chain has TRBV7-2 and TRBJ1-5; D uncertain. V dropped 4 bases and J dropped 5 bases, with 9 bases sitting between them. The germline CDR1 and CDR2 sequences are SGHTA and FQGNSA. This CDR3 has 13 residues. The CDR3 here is CASSWSSDQPQHF. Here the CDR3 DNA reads TGTGCCAGCAGCTGGTCCTCGGATCAGCCCCAGCATTTT.

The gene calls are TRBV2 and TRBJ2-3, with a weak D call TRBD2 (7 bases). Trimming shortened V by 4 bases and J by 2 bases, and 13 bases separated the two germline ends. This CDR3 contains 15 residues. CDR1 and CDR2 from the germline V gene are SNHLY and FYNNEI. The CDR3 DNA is TGTGCCAGCAGTGTTTCGGGGGGCTACACAGATACGCAGTATTTT. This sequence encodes CASSVSGGYTDTQYF. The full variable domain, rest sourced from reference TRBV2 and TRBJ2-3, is EPEVTQTPSHQVTQMGQEVILRCVPISNHLYFYWYRQILGQKVEFLVSFYNNEISEKSEIFDDQFSVERPDGSNFTLKIRSTKLEDSAMYFCASSVSGGYTDTQYFGPGTRLTVL.

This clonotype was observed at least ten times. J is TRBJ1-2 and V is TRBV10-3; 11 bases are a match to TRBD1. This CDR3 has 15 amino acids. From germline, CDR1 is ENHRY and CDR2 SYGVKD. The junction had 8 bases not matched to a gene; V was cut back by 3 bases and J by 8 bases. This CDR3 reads CAISDQDRGPSGYTF. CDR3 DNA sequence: TGTGCCATCAGTGATCAGGACAGGGGGCCGTCGGGCTACACCTTC.

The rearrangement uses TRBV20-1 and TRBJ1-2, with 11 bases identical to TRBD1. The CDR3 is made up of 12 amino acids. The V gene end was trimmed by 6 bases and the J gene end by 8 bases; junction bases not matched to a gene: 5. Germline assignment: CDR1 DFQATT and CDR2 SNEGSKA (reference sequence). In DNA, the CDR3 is TGCAGTGCCTCCGGGACAGGGGGAGGCTACACCTTC. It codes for CSASGTGGGYTF.

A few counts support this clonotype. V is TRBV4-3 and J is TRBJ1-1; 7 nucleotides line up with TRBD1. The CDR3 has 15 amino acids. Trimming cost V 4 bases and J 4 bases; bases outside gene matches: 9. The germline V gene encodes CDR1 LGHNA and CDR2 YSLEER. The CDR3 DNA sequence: TGCGCCAGCAGCCCGCAGGGGGTATTGGGCACTGAAGCTTTCTTT. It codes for CASSPQGVLGTEAFF.

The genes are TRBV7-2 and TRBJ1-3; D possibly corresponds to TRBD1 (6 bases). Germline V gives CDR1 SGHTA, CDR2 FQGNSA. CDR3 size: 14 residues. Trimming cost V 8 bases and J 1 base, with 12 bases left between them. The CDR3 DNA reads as TGTGCCAGCGTTCCGAGGGGGTCTGGAAACACCATATATTTT. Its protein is CASVPRGSGNTIYF.

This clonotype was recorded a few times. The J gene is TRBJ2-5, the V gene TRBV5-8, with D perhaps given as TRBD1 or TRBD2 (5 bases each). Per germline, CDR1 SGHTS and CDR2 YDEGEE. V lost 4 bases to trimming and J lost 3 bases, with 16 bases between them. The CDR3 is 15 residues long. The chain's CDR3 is CASSGTGTPKETQYF. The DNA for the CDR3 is TGTGCCAGCAGCGGGACCGGGACGCCTAAAGAGACCCAGTACTTC. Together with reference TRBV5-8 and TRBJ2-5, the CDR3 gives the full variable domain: EAGVTQSPTHLIKTRGQQATLRCSPISGHTSVYWYQQALGLGLQFLLWYDEGEERNRGNFPPRFSGRQFPNYSSELNVNALELEDSALYLCASSGTGTPKETQYFGPGTRLLVL.

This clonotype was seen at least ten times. The DNA for the CDR3 is TGTGCCAGCAGTTTATATCGACAGTCCTACGAGCAGTACTTC. Its translation is CASSLYRQSYEQYF. The rearrangement links TRBV27 to TRBJ2-7, with a tentative D call TRBD1 (5 bases). This CDR3 has 14 amino acids. The V gene's germline CDR1 is MNHEY and CDR2 SMNVEV (reference sequence). V was pared by 1 base and J by 1 base, with 8 bases between.

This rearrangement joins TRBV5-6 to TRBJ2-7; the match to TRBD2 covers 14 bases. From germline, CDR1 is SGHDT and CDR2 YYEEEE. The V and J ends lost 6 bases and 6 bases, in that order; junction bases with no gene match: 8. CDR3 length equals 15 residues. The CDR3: CASTDVTSGGAEQYF. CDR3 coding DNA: TGTGCCAGCACCGATGTGACTAGCGGGGGGGCCGAGCAGTACTTC.